One T cell receptor (beta chain) is described in this entry. Its antigen is unidentified. One end of the junction fails to match germline, which may point to a read error. TCRdb keeps only in-frame clones here, not all; method: immunoSEQ multiplex PCR. The table shows around 620,000 clones, with 85% to 95% occurring only once. The data were obtained in a study of shared clonotypes between healthy human individuals. Whole-study results and caveats: Shared clonotypes: 4.5% to 6% naive CD4, around 3.7% naive CD8, over 2% memory CD4, roughly 0.4% memory CD8.

As defined, naive CD8 cells were CD45RO-negative and positively selected for CCR7, with terminally differentiated effector memory CD45RA+ cells excluded. Germline V gene sequence: CDR1 SNHLY, CDR2 FYNNEI. CDR3 size: 12 residues. The sample consisted of naive CD8+ T cells sorted from blood. This clonotype originated in a woman in her thirties in good health. The chain couples TRBV2 to TRBJ1-2; 7 bases align to TRBD1. The CDR3 DNA reads as TGTGCCAGCAGGGAAGACAGGGTCGGATACACCTTC. This encodes CASREDRVGYTF.